This is a list of T cell receptor beta chains from one sample in a study of shared clonotypes between healthy human individuals. Using immunoSEQ multiplex PCR, the repertoire was profiled, and TCRdb retains in-frame clones only, with some absent. The repertoire has about 2.1 million clones, about 92% of them found once; the top ten carry roughly 1.7%. The sequencing sample was made of naive CD8+ T cells from PBMCs. These receptors all stem from a young man in good health. Some clones in this sample may be carry-over from other donors' samples. The CDR3 runs from the conserved cysteine through the conserved F or W. D genes are given only for firm matches. The listing skips clone size in some rows; elsewhere it reads once, few, many or a size class.

V gene	J gene	D gene	clone size	CDR3 DNA	CDR3 protein
TRBV6-1	TRBJ2-7	.	few	TGTGCCAGCAGTTTCAACTACGAGCAGTACTTC	CASSFNYEQYF
TRBV5-1	TRBJ1-1	.	few	TGCGCCAGCACCCGGGGGGGTGAAGCTTTCTTT	CASTRGGEAFF
TRBV5-1	TRBJ1-4	.	.	TGCGCCAGCAATTGGACCCCGGGAAATGAAAAACTGTTTTTT	CASNWTPGNEKLFF
TRBV27	TRBJ2-3	.	.	TGTGCCAGCAGTCCCCCCACAGATACGCAGTATTTT	CASSPPTDTQYF
TRBV27	TRBJ2-7	TRBD2	.	TGTGCCAGCAGTCCCTATTTAGCGGGACCCTCCTACGAGCAGTACTTC	CASSPYLAGPSYEQYF
TRBV19	TRBJ1-1	.	few	TGTGCCAGTAGTCTTGGAGAAATGAACACTGAAGCTTTCTTT	CASSLGEMNTEAFF
TRBV7-9	TRBJ2-1	.	once	TGTGCCAGCAGAGGAGCGTCCCTTGTGGATGAGCAGTTCTTC	CASRGASLVDEQFF
TRBV6-5	TRBJ2-5	.	.	TGTGCCAGCAGTTACTCGAGTGTCCGGGAGCGGGAGACCCAGTACTTC	CASSYSSVRERETQYF
TRBV28	TRBJ2-4	.	.	TGTGCCACCTCGGGTTTAGCCAAAAACATTCAGTACTTC	CATSGLAKNIQYF
TRBV7-9	TRBJ2-7	TRBD1	.	TGTGCCAGCAGCGCCGGGACAGGGGCTCGTGAGCAGTACTTC	CASSAGTGAREQYF
TRBV14	TRBJ2-2	.	.	TGTGCCAGCAGCTACCAGGAGGTTGGGGGTTTCACCGGGGAGCTGTTTTTT	CASSYQEVGGFTGELFF
TRBV9	TRBJ2-7	.	.	TGTGCCAGCAGCGCTGGACGGATTAGCACCTACGAGCAGTACTTC	CASSAGRISTYEQYF
TRBV28	TRBJ1-1	.	.	TGTGCCAGCAGTTTATCCGGCAGATCCACTGAAGCTTTCTTT	CASSLSGRSTEAFF
TRBV4-2	TRBJ1-4	.	.	TGTGCCAGCAGCCAAGAGCCCGACAGTCTAGATGGAAAACTGTTTTTT	CASSQEPDSLDGKLFF
TRBV7-9	TRBJ2-7	TRBD1	.	TGTGCCAGCAGCTCCGACCGGGACAGGGGAGGCTACGAGCAGTACTTC	CASSSDRDRGGYEQYF
TRBV19	TRBJ1-2	TRBD1	.	TGTGCCAGTAGTAATTGGGACAGCCTTAACTATGGCTACACCTTC	CASSNWDSLNYGYTF
TRBV30	TRBJ2-7	.	.	TGTGCCTGGAGTGTACCAGTCGGAGTGTTCTACGAGCAGTACTTC	CAWSVPVGVFYEQYF
TRBV4-3	TRBJ2-7	TRBD1	.	TGCGCCAGCAGCCACGAGGACAGGGCCGGCGAGCAGTACTTC	CASSHEDRAGEQYF
TRBV19	TRBJ2-2	.	.	TGTGCCACCGGGGCAGCGAACACCGGGGAGCTGTTTTTT	CATGAANTGELFF
TRBV27	TRBJ1-5	.	.	TGTGCCAGCAGTTTACCCTATCAGCCCCAGCATTTT	CASSLPYQPQHF
TRBV19	TRBJ1-5	.	.	TGTGCCAGTAGTCCGACATCCCGCAGTCAGCCCCAGCATTTT	CASSPTSRSQPQHF
TRBV30	TRBJ2-1	.	once	TGTGCCTGGAGTGTCTACGGGAGTGGTAATGAGCAGTTCTTC	CAWSVYGSGNEQFF
TRBV4-1	TRBJ2-7	TRBD1	.	TGCGCCAGCAGCCCCGGGACAGGGGCCTACGAGCAGTACTTC	CASSPGTGAYEQYF
TRBV6-1	TRBJ2-1	TRBD2	.	TGTGCCAGCAGTGCAGCGGGATATTGGTATGAGCAGTTCTTC	CASSAAGYWYEQFF
TRBV28	TRBJ1-1	.	.	TGTGCCAGCAGTTTAGTTTGGGGGGCGGCTGAAGCTTTCTTT	CASSLVWGAAEAFF
TRBV6-5	TRBJ2-1	TRBD1	once	TGTGCCAGCAGTTACAGGGGGCGCGCGAATGAGCAGTTCTTC	CASSYRGRANEQFF